This T cell receptor (beta chain) was retrieved from a study of cytomegalovirus exposure and HLA in healthy donors. Study-level results: Association with HLA alleles at 0.05 false discovery rate was found for 15,000 to 20,000 TCR beta sequences in a later analysis. In vitro confirmation showed three CMV-associated chains to be CMV antigen specific. TCR beta V segments were, for the most part, productive about 87% or about 30% of the time in an earlier analysis. For cytomegalovirus status, the classifier reportedly gave diagnoses with high specificity and sensitivity.

Regarding this clone: Its antigen is unidentified.

The PCR had 60 Vbeta and 13 Jbeta primers. The data were produced by immunoSEQ multiplex PCR, yet TCRdb's version contains in-frame clones alone and is incomplete. In the table there are 90,000 to 110,000 clones, roughly 80% of which are singletons. Per the germline V gene, CDR1 is SGHRS and CDR2 is YFSETQ. Trimming left V 3 bases short and J 7 bases short, with 11 bases between. The CDR3 has 13 amino acids. The sample was PBMCs. The rearrangement joins TRBV5-1 to TRBJ2-1, with D perhaps matching TRBD1 (6 bases). The sequence derives from a woman aged 45-65 years in good health and CMV-seropositive. The CDR3 loop reads CASSSNTGNEQFF. CDR3 nucleotide sequence: TGCGCCAGCAGCTCAAACACAGGGAATGAGCAGTTCTTC.